These 28 T cell receptor beta chains came from one sample sequenced in a study of patients and donors after allogeneic stem cell transplantation. TCRdb reprocessed the RT-PCR reads with MiXCR, giving one entry per CDR3 protein. The sample shows 920,000 or so distinct CDR3 sequences, roughly 18% of them seen only once. Sample: blood, either unsorted or a sorted T cell fraction (not recorded which). The receptors were gathered from a human donor who was either an allogeneic HSCT recipient or a stem cell or donor lymphocyte infusion donor (not recorded which). It is not recorded whose cells these are; they may come from a transplant donor.

This clonotype occurred a few times. The rearrangement uses TRBV6-1 and TRBJ2-7, with 8 bases lining up with TRBD2. CDR1 and CDR2 from the germline V gene are MNHNS and SASEGT. V dropped 6 bases and J dropped 4; count of bases not matched to a gene: 11. The CDR3 is made up of 15 amino acids. CDR3 sequence (DNA): TGTGCCAGCAGGGACGAGATAGCGGGAAGGTACGAGCAGTACTTC. The encoded protein is CASRDEIAGRYEQYF.

This clonotype was observed a few times. The rearrangement links TRBV29-1 to TRBJ1-1; no clear D. Trimming removed 5 bases from V and 2 bases from J, with 15 bases in between. The length of the CDR3 is 14 residues. In germline, CDR1 is SQVTM, CDR2 ANQGSEA. As DNA, the CDR3 is TGCAGCGTTAAAGCGGGAGCGAGTAACACTGAAGCTTTCTTT. It encodes CSVKAGASNTEAFF.

The chain links TRBV5-1 to TRBJ1-1, with a possible D match to TRBD1 (6 bases). The CDR3 is 16 residues long. Trimming pared 3 bases from V and 6 bases from J, leaving 21 bases between. Germline CDR1 is SGHRS and CDR2 is YFSETQ. The CDR3 DNA sequence: TGCGCCAGCAGCTCGGCCTCTAACACAGGGTTTCCTGAAGCTTTCTTT. Protein sequence: CASSSASNTGFPEAFF.

This chain joins TRBV27 and TRBJ1-1, with D tentatively TRBD1 (6 bases). V was cut by 1 base and J by 0 bases, with 21 bases left in between. The CDR3 has 19 amino acids. Germline V gene data show CDR1 as MNHEY and CDR2 as SMNVEV (reference sequence). CDR3 nucleotides: TGTGCCAGCAGTTTATTTCCTGACATCGGGACACCACTGAACACTGAAGCTTTCTTT. The encoded protein is CASSLFPDIGTPLNTEAFF.

The chain recombines TRBV6-6 with TRBJ2-1; D might be TRBD1 or TRBD2, each matching 5 bases. The CDR3 is 12 amino acids. Trimming removed 11 bases from V and 2 bases from J, with 10 bases in between. Germline CDR1 reads MNHNY; CDR2 reads SVGAGI (reference sequence). CDR3 sequence (DNA): TGTGCCCTGGGACGGGCCTACAATGAGCAGTTCTTC. The encoded protein is CALGRAYNEQFF.

The V gene is TRBV12-3 or TRBV12-4, the J gene TRBJ1-6, with D possibly being TRBD1 (5 bases). V was pared by 7 bases and J by 1 base, with 14 bases between. The CDR3 covers 16 residues. The CDR3: CASTLGERSYNSPLHF. The CDR3 DNA sequence: TGTGCCAGCACCTTGGGGGAGCGGTCCTATAATTCACCCCTCCACTTT.

The V gene is TRBV6-1, the J gene TRBJ1-5; TRBD1 might be the D (5 bases). The CDR3 runs to 13 residues. CDR1 and CDR2 (germline): MNHNS, SASEGT. V gave up 8 bases and J gave up 3 bases, with 11 bases separating them. The CDR3 nucleotides are TGTGCCAGCTGCGCAGGGTTCAATCAGCCCCAGCATTTT. This encodes CASCAGFNQPQHF.

CDR3 loop: CATSDPFSQGRHEQYF. CDR3 in DNA: TGTGCCACCAGTGATCCCTTTTCTCAGGGTCGCCACGAGCAGTACTTC. The rearrangement joins TRBV24-1 to TRBJ2-7, with D tentatively TRBD1 (5 bases). Trimming cost V 3 bases and J 5 bases, with 19 bases left between them. The germline CDR1 and CDR2 sequences are KGHDR and SFDVKD. The CDR3 has 16 residues.

This clonotype was found many times. The V and J genes are TRBV5-1 and TRBJ2-1, with D unresolved. Germline CDR1 reads SGHRS; CDR2 reads YFSETQ. The CDR3 spans 14 residues. V gave up 0 bases and J gave up 8 bases, with 12 bases separating them. The DNA of the CDR3 is TGCGCCAGCAGCTTGGCCTACCGCGACCATGAGCAGTTCTTC. Encoded protein: CASSLAYRDHEQFF. The variable domain in full, completed from reference TRBV5-1 and TRBJ2-1, reads KAGVTQTPRYLIKTRGQQVTLSCSPISGHRSVSWYQQTPGQGLQFLFEYFSETQRNKGNFPGRFSGRQFSNSRSEMNVSTLELGDSALYLCASSLAYRDHEQFFGPGTRLTVL.

Concerning this clonotype: The germline gene is not matched at one end of the junction; a read error may be the cause. The chain has TRBV6-1 and TRBJ2-3, with no clear D. CDR3 length equals 11 residues. Per germline, CDR1 MNHNS and CDR2 SASEGT. CDR3 region: CASSVGAWMFF. In nucleotides, the CDR3 is TGTGCCAGCAGTGTCGGAGCGTGGATGTTTTTT.

This clonotype has just a few counts. V usage is TRBV7-9 and J usage is TRBJ1-3, with TRBD1 as a possible D gene (5 bases). This CDR3 contains 15 residues. The germline CDR1 and CDR2 sequences are SEHNR and FQNEAQ (reference sequence). V was pared by 2 bases and J by 6 bases, with 14 bases between. CDR3 sequence: CASSLWGGQENTIYF. The CDR3 DNA reads TGTGCCAGCAGCTTATGGGGCGGCCAGGAAAACACCATATATTTT.

This clonotype was observed many times. This CDR3 reads CASSLLAGGPNEQFF. The DNA for the CDR3 is TGTGCCAGCAGTTTACTAGCGGGGGGGCCCAATGAGCAGTTCTTC. The chain combines TRBV12-3 or TRBV12-4 with TRBJ2-1; 12 nucleotides match TRBD2. V shed 2 bases, J shed 6 bases, and the junction held 2 bases outside the gene matches. This CDR3 has 15 residues.

This clonotype was observed a few times. The chain links TRBV9 to TRBJ2-3; TRBD2 agrees at 8 bases. The CDR3 length is 16 residues. Germline trimming cut 3 bases from V and 3 bases from J; bases unmatched to any gene: 9. The V gene's germline CDR1 is SGDLS and CDR2 YYNGEE. The CDR3, as DNA: TGTGCCAGCAGCGCCGGGCTAGCGGGTAGGACAGATACGCAGTATTTT. Residues: CASSAGLAGRTDTQYF.

This clonotype came up a few times. The rearrangement links TRBV24-1 to TRBJ2-1; 10 bases are shared with TRBD1. Germline assignment: CDR1 KGHDR and CDR2 SFDVKD. CDR3 length: 20 amino acids. V lost 4 bases and J lost 0; bases outside the gene matches: 14. The CDR3 coding sequence is TGTGCCACCAGTGACTGGACAGGGGGTGATTCGGGAAACTCCTACAATGAGCAGTTCTTC. Translating gives CATSDWTGGDSGNSYNEQFF.

This clonotype was counted only a few times. This chain joins TRBV5-1 and TRBJ2-3; D remains unclear. Germline V gives CDR1 SGHRS, CDR2 YFSETQ. Deletions cut 0 bases from V and 4 bases from J, with 15 bases between. The length of the CDR3 is 16 residues. Here the CDR3 reads CASSLAQRKGADTQYF. CDR3 DNA: TGCGCCAGCAGCTTGGCCCAGAGGAAAGGAGCAGATACGCAGTATTTT.

This clonotype was counted only a few times. This chain joins TRBV20-1 and TRBJ1-5, with 10 bases matching TRBD1. The V gene's germline CDR1 is DFQATT and CDR2 SNEGSKA (reference sequence). V lost 5 bases, J lost 3 bases, and 10 bases stayed unmatched. The CDR3 loop spans 16 amino acids. The CDR3: CSARGDRGTLNQPQHF. Here the CDR3 DNA reads TGCAGTGCTCGGGGGGACAGGGGAACCCTCAATCAGCCCCAGCATTTT.

CDR3 bases: TGTGCCAGCAGTTCGGATCCCCGGGCCTACGAGCAGTACTTC. Its translation: CASSSDPRAYEQYF. V and J are TRBV6-5 and TRBJ2-7; D is uncertain. The CDR3 consists of 14 residues. Trimming left V 4 bases short and J 2 bases short, with 12 bases between. Germline CDR1 MNHEY, CDR2 SVGAGI.

This clonotype was counted a few times. V usage is TRBV6-1 and J usage is TRBJ1-3, with D perhaps matching TRBD1 (5 bases). The CDR3 has 15 amino acids. CDR1 and CDR2 from the germline V gene are MNHNS and SASEGT. V was pared by 8 bases and J by 0 bases, with 14 bases between. CDR3 sequence reads: CASGAGPTSGNTIYF. The DNA for the CDR3 is TGTGCCAGCGGGGCAGGGCCAACCTCTGGAAACACCATATATTTT.

This chain links TRBV6-2 or TRBV6-3 with TRBJ2-5; the D is unclear. Deletions cut 5 bases from V and 5 bases from J, with 12 bases between. Per the germline V gene, CDR1 is MNHEY and CDR2 is SVGEGT. This CDR3 has 13 amino acids. CDR3 sequence (DNA): TGTGCCAGCAGTCAAGGCCCCTGGGAGACCCAGTACTTC. Translated: CASSQGPWETQYF.

The chain couples TRBV20-1 to TRBJ2-4, with D perhaps matching TRBD1 or TRBD2 (5 bases each). Germline assignment: CDR1 DFQATT and CDR2 SNEGSKA (reference sequence). The CDR3 is 12 residues long. V lost 3 bases to trimming and J lost 6 bases, with 9 bases between them. CDR3 DNA: TGCAGTGCTAGTGGGGGATCAAACATTCAGTACTTC. Protein: CSASGGSNIQYF.

This clonotype has a count of ten or more. The chain carries TRBV12-3 or TRBV12-4 and TRBJ2-5, with a tentative D call TRBD1 (5 bases). V was clipped by 2 bases and J by 5 bases, with 9 bases between them. The CDR3 sequence is 13 residues long. The CDR3 reads CASSLSRVETQYF. The DNA for the CDR3 is TGTGCCAGCAGTTTATCCAGGGTCGAGACCCAGTACTTC.

With regard to this clonotype: Germline is not matched at one junction end, which may reflect a read error. This chain links TRBV2 with TRBJ2-7; 9 nucleotides align to TRBD1. The CDR3 is 12 amino acids. Germline CDR1 and CDR2: SNHLY and FYNNEI. CDR3 in DNA: TGTGCCAGCAGCGGACAGGGGAGAGAGAAGGACTTC. Residues: CASSGQGREKDF.

The chain recombines TRBV20-1 with TRBJ1-2; 8 bases line up with TRBD1. With V trimmed by 6 bases and J by 6 bases, 9 bases remained unmatched. Germline CDR1 and CDR2: DFQATT and SNEGSKA (reference sequence). The CDR3 contains 13 residues. CDR3 in DNA: TGCAGTGCAGGAAGACAGGGGATGAATGGCTACACCTTC. It encodes CSAGRQGMNGYTF.

The J gene is TRBJ1-5, the V gene TRBV7-2; D might be TRBD1 (5 bases). Looked up from germline, CDR1 is SGHTA and CDR2 is FQGNSA. There are 16 residues in the CDR3. V lost 4 bases and J lost 3, with 16 bases in between. The CDR3 region has the DNA TGTGCCAGCAGCTCGAGTTCGGGGGTTGTCAATCAGCCCCAGCATTTT. This encodes CASSSSSGVVNQPQHF.

V and J are TRBV5-1 and TRBJ2-7; tentatively, D is TRBD2 (6 bases). CDR1 is SGHRS, CDR2 YFSETQ, per germline. V was trimmed by 3 bases and J by 5 bases, leaving 15 bases between them. This CDR3 is built from 14 residues. CDR3 in amino acids: CASSSTTRSHEQYF. The DNA for the CDR3 is TGCGCCAGCAGCTCAACGACTAGATCGCACGAGCAGTACTTC.

There are a few counts of this clonotype. This rearrangement joins TRBV3-1 to TRBJ1-1; D possibly corresponds to TRBD1 (6 bases). The CDR3 contains 14 residues. Trimming pared 4 bases from V and 1 base from J, leaving 10 bases between. Per germline, CDR1 LGHDT and CDR2 YNNKEL (reference sequence). CDR3 nucleotide sequence: TGTGCCAGCAGCCCCTACAGGGAGAACACTGAAGCTTTCTTT. Residues: CASSPYRENTEAFF.

The rearrangement uses TRBV20-1 and TRBJ1-2; D unclear. Between the trimmed V and J ends, which lost 6 bases and 1 base, there was a span of 9 bases. The CDR3 runs 12 residues. The V gene's germline CDR1 is DFQATT and CDR2 SNEGSKA (reference sequence). The CDR3 DNA reads TGCAGTGCCAAAGACAATAACTATGGCTACACCTTC. Amino acids: CSAKDNNYGYTF.

The table lists this clonotype with a few counts. The chain joins TRBV5-1 to TRBJ2-7, with TRBD1 matching over 7 bases. The V gene end was trimmed by 4 bases and the J gene end by 2 bases; junction bases not matched to a gene: 6. Looked up from germline, CDR1 is SGHRS and CDR2 is YFSETQ. CDR3 length: 14 residues. The CDR3 coding sequence is TGCGCCAGCAGCCAGGACAGGCCCACCTACGAGCAGTACTTC. Protein: CASSQDRPTYEQYF.